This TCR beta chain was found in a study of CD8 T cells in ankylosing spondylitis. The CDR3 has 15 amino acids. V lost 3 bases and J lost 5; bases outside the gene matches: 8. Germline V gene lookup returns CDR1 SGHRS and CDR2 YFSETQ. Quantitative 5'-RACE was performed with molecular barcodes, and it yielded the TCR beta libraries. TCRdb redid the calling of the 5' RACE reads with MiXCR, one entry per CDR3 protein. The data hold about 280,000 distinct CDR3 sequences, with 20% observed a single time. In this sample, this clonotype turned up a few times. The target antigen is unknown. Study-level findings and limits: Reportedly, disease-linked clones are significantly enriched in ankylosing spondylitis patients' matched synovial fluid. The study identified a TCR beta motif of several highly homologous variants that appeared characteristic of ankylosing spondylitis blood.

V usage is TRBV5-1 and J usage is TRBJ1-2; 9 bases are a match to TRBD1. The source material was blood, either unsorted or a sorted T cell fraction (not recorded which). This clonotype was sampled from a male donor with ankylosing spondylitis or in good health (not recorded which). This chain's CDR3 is CASSWGQGGEYGYTF. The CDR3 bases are TGCGCCAGCAGCTGGGGACAGGGAGGAGAATATGGCTACACCTTC.